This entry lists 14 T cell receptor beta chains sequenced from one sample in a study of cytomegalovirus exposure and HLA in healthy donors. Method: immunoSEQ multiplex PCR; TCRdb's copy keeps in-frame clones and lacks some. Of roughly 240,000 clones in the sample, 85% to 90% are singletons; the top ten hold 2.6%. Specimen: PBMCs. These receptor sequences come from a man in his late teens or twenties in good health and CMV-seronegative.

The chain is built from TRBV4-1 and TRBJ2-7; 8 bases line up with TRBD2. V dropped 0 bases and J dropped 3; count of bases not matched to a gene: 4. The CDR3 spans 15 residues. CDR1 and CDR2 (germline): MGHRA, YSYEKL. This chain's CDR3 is CASSQDYTSGYEQYF. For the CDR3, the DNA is TGCGCCAGCAGCCAAGACTATACTAGCGGCTACGAGCAGTACTTC.

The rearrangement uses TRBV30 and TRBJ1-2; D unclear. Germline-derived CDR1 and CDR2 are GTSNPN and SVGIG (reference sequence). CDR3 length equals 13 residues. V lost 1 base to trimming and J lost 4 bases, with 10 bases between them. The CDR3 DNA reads TGTGCCTGGAGTGATTTGAGTGGCTATGGCTACACCTTC. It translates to CAWSDLSGYGYTF. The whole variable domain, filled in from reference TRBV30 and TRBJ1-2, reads SQTIHQWPATLVQPVGSPLSLECTVEGTSNPNLYWYRQAAGRGLQLLFYSVGIGQISSEVPQNLSASRPQDRQFILSSKKLLLSDSGFYLCAWSDLSGYGYTFGSGTRLTVV.

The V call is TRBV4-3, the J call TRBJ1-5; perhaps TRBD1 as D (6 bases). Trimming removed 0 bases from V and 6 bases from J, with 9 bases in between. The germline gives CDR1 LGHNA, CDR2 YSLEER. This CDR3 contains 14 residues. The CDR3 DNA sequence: TGCGCCAGCAGCCAAGATAAAGGGGGTCAGCCCCAGCATTTT. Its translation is CASSQDKGGQPQHF.

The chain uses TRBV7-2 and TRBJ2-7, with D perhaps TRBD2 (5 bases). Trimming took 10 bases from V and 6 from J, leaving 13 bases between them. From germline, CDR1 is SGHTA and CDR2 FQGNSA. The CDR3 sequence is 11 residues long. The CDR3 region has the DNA TGTGCCAACACTATAGCGTGCGAGCAGTACTTC. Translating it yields CANTIACEQYF.

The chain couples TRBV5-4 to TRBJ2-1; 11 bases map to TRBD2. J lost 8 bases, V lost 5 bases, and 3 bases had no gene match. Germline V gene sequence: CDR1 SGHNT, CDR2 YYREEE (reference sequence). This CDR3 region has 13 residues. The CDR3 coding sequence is TGTGCCAGCAGAGTAGCGGGGGGGCATGAGCAGTTCTTC. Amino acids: CASRVAGGHEQFF.

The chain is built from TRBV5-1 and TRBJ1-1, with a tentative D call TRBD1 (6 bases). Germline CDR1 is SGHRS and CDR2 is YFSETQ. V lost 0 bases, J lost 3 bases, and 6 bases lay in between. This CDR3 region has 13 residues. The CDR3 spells CASSLAGDTEAFF. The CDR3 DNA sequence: TGCGCCAGCAGCTTGGCAGGGGACACTGAAGCTTTCTTT.

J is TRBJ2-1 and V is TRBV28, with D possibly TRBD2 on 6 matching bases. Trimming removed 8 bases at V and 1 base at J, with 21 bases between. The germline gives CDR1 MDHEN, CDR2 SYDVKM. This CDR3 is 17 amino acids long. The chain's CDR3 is CASLTSGRVESYNEQFF. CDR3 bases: TGTGCCAGCCTGACCAGCGGGCGTGTCGAATCCTACAATGAGCAGTTCTTC. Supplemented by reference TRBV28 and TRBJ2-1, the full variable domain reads DVKVTQSSRYLVKRTGEKVFLECVQDMDHENMFWYRQDPGLGLRLIYFSYDVKMKEKGDIPEGYSVSREKKERFSLILESASTNQTSMYLCASLTSGRVESYNEQFFGPGTRLTVL.

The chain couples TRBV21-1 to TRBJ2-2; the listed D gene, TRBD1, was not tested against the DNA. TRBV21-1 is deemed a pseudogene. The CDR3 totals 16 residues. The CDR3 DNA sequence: TGTGCCAGCAGCAAAGGGGGGCGGGGACAGACCGGGGAGCTGTTTTTT. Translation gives CASSKGGRGQTGELFF.

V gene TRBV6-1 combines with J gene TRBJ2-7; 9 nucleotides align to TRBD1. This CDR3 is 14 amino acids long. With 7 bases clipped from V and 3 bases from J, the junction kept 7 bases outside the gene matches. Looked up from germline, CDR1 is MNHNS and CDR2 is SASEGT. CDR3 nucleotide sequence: TGTGCCAGCACTTGGGGGGGACAGGGCTACGAGCAGTACTTC. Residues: CASTWGGQGYEQYF.

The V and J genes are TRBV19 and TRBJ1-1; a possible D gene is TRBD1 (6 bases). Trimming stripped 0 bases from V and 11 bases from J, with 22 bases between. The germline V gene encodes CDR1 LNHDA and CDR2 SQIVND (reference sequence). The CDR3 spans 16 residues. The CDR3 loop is CASSIEASGGLRRAFF. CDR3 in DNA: TGTGCCAGTAGTATAGAGGCATCGGGGGGCCTGAGGAGGGCTTTCTTT.

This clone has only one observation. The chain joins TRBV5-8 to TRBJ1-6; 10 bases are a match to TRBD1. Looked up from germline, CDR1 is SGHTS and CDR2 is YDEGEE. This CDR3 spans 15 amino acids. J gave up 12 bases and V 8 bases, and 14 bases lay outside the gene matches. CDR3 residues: CARSTRDRGWRPLHF. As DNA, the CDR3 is TGTGCCAGAAGCACCCGGGACAGGGGTTGGAGACCCCTCCACTTT. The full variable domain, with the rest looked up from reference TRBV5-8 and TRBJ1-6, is EAGVTQSPTHLIKTRGQQATLRCSPISGHTSVYWYQQALGLGLQFLLWYDEGEERNRGNFPPRFSGRQFPNYSSELNVNALELEDSALYLCARSTRDRGWRPLHFGNGTRLTVT.

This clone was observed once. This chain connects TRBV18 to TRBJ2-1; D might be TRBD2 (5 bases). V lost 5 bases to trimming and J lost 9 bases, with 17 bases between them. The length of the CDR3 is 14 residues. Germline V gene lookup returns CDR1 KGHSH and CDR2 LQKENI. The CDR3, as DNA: TGTGCCAGCTCAGCTCAAGGAGGTATTGGTGAGCAGTTCTTC. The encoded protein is CASSAQGGIGEQFF.

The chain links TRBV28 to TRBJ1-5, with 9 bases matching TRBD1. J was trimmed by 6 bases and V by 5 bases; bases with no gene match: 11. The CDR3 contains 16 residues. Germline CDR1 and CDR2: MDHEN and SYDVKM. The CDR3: CASSPTPGQGSQPQHF. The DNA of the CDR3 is TGTGCCAGCAGTCCAACACCGGGACAGGGAAGTCAGCCCCAGCATTTT.

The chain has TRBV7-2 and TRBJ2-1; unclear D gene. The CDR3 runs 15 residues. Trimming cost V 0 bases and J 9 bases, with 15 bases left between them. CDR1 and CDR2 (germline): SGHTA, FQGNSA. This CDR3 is CASSLAPNRWSEQFF. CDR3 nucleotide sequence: TGTGCCAGCAGCTTAGCGCCGAATAGATGGAGTGAGCAGTTCTTC.